The present T cell receptor (beta chain) was sequenced within a study of T-cell reconstitution after alpha-beta-depleted transplantation in children. Molecular barcoding with unique molecular identifiers was used for the TCRbeta library. TCRdb processed the PCR reads anew with MiXCR; each CDR3 protein has one entry. The table lists 260,000 or so distinct CDR3 sequences, approximately 12% of them singletons, with around 2.5% in the top ten. CDR1 and CDR2 from the germline V gene are SQVTM and ANQGSEA. This CDR3 has 12 residues. About this clonotype: Germline and junction disagree at one end, which may indicate a read error.

The sequenced sample was PBMCs from the stem cell graft donor, obtained from the stem cell graft. The origin of this receptor is a human donor who donated a stem cell graft to a child with acute lymphoblastic leukemia. This chain joins TRBV29-1 and TRBJ2-2; possibly TRBD1 or TRBD2 for D (5 bases each). The DNA of the CDR3 is TGCAGCGCGCGACAGAACACCGGGGAGCTGTTTTTC. Encoded protein: CSARQNTGELFF.